This TCR beta chain was identified in a study of T cell responses to AZD1222 COVID-19 vaccine. Overall study results and limits: Vaccination with two AZD1222 doses was followed by a rise in Spike-specific TCR breadth and depth. Clonal diversity was possibly underestimated; the donors were predominantly white British and more often female. Nearly half of the spike-specific TCRs reportedly recognize variant regions that carry no mutations.

Sequencing used immunoSEQ multiplex PCR; TCRdb keeps in-frame clones, though not all of them. The sample contains over 140,000 clones, about 91% of which appear only once. On this clone itself: The target antigen is unknown.

Both about-4-week and about-12-week second-dose recipients were combined. CDR1 is MDHEN, CDR2 SYDVKM, per germline. Between the trimmed V and J ends, which lost 2 bases and 0 bases, there was a span of 4 bases. The CDR3 is 13 residues long. The sequencing used peripheral blood, collected 28 days after the second AZD1222 dose. The chain combines TRBV28 with TRBJ1-1; no clear D gene. The clonotype comes from an adult who received the AZD1222 COVID-19 vaccine. In DNA form, the CDR3 reads TGTGCCAGCAGTTTAGGGTTGAACACTGAAGCTTTCTTT. Protein sequence: CASSLGLNTEAFF.